This TCR beta chain was retrieved from a study of a mutant IDH1 vaccine in newly diagnosed glioma. Regarding time point: week 11, during vaccination. Topical imiquimod was applied with each vaccine dose, which held 300 ug of mutant IDH1 20-mer peptide. This CDR3 region has 13 residues. Trimming removed 0 bases at V and 5 bases at J, with 7 bases between. CDR1 and CDR2 from the germline V gene are ENHRY and SYGVKD. The protocol was immunoSEQ multiplex PCR, while the TCRdb copy is restricted to in-frame clones and leaves out a portion. Of 20,000 to 25,000 clones listed, about nine tenths were seen once; the top ten hold around 6%. A note on this clone: What it binds is not known.

The source is a woman between 40 and 50 years old with glioma. The sequences come from PBMCs, collected from a glioma patient whose treatment included an IDH1 peptide vaccine. The chain couples TRBV10-3 to TRBJ1-2; tentative D call: TRBD1 (5 bases). DNA of the CDR3: TGTGCCATCAGTGAGTCGGGGGATTATGGCTACACCTTC. Its translation: CAISESGDYGYTF.